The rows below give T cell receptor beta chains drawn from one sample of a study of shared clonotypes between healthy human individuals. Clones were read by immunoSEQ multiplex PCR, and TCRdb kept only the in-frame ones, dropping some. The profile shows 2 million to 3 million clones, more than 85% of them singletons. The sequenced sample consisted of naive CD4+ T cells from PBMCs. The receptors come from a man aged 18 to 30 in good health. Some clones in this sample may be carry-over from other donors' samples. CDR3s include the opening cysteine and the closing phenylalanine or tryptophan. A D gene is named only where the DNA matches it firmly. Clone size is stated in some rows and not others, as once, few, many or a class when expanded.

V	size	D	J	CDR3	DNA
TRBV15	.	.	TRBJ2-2	CATSRDGDKHTGELFF	TGTGCCACCAGCAGAGATGGGGATAAGCACACCGGGGAGCTGTTTTTT
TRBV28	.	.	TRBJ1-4	CASSGGTADRNEKLFF	TGTGCCAGCAGTGGCGGGACCGCCGACCGTAATGAAAAACTGTTTTTT
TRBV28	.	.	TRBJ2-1	CASSLRANEQFF	TGTGCCAGCAGTTTACGTGCCAATGAGCAGTTCTTC
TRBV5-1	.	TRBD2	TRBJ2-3	CASSLGLAGGSDTQYF	TGCGCCAGCAGCTTGGGGCTAGCGGGAGGGTCAGATACGCAGTATTTT
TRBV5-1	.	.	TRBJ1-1	CASSLTVNTEAFF	TGCGCCAGCAGCTTGACTGTAAACACTGAAGCTTTCTTT
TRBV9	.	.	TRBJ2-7	CASSVGARESYEQYF	TGTGCCAGCAGCGTCGGAGCTCGGGAGTCCTACGAGCAGTACTTC
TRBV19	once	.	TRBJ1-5	CASSIGRGDLPQHF	TGTGCCAGTAGTATAGGCCGGGGGGATCTGCCCCAGCATTTT
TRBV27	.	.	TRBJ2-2	CASSLGGKGGELFF	TGTGCCAGCAGTTTAGGGGGGAAGGGCGGGGAGCTGTTTTTT
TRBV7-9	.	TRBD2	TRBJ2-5	CASSPLGGNTQYF	TGTGCCAGCAGCCCCCTCGGGGGGAATACCCAGTACTTC
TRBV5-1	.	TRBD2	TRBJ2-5	CASSFYSGGNQETQYF	TGCGCCAGCAGCTTTTATAGCGGGGGGAACCAAGAGACCCAGTACTTC
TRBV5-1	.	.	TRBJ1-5	CASSFGGVEQPQHF	TGCGCCAGCAGCTTTGGGGGAGTAGAACAGCCCCAGCATTTT
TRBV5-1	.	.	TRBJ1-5	CASRGDPNQPQHF	TGCGCCAGCAGGGGGGATCCAAATCAGCCCCAGCATTTT
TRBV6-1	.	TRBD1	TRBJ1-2	CASSERTGAFGYTF	TGTGCCAGCAGCGAAAGGACAGGCGCCTTTGGCTACACCTTC
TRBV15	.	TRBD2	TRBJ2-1	CATSGRRLAPHWGEQFF	TGTGCCACCAGCGGCCGCCGACTAGCTCCCCATTGGGGTGAGCAGTTCTTC
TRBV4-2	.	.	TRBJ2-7	CASSQGVAYEQYF	TGTGCCAGCAGCCAAGGGGTGGCCTACGAGCAGTACTTC
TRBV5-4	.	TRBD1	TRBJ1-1	CASSLRTGPNTEAFF	TGTGCCAGCAGCTTGAGGACAGGGCCGAACACTGAAGCTTTCTTT
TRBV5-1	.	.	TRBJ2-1	CASSLGGLTGYNEQFF	TGCGCCAGCAGCCTTGGGGGCCTCACGGGATACAATGAGCAGTTCTTC
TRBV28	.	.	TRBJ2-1	CASHLPAGSNEQFF	TGTGCCAGCCACTTGCCGGCCGGCAGCAATGAGCAGTTCTTC
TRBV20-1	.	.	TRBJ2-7	CSAIHSGRKYF	TGCAGTGCTATCCATTCGGGGCGCAAGTACTTC
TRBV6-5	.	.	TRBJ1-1	CASSYSGGLTEAFF	TGTGCCAGCAGTTACTCCGGGGGCCTGACTGAAGCTTTCTTT
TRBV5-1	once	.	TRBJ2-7	CASGSGVGNEQYF	TGCGCCAGCGGGAGTGGGGTCGGAAACGAGCAGTACTTC
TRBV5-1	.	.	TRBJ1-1	CASSLRLENTEAFF	TGCGCCAGCAGCTTGAGGCTGGAGAACACTGAAGCTTTCTTT
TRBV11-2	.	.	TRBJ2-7	CASSATSIPQDEQYF	TGTGCCAGCAGCGCGACGAGTATACCTCAGGACGAGCAGTACTTC
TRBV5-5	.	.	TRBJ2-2	CASSIGPMAGELFF	TGTGCCAGCAGCATTGGACCGATGGCCGGGGAGCTGTTTTTT
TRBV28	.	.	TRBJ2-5	CASSRTQGNQETQYF	TGTGCCAGCAGTCGGACCCAGGGTAACCAAGAGACCCAGTACTTC
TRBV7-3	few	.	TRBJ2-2	CASSLNRNTGELFF	TGTGCCAGCAGCTTAAATAGGAACACCGGGGAGCTGTTTTTT
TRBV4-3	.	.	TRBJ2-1	CASSQDSYNEQFF	TGCGCCAGCAGCCAGGACAGCTACAATGAGCAGTTCTTC
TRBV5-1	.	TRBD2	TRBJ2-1	CASSWTGGDNEQFF	TGCGCCAGCAGCTGGACGGGAGGTGACAATGAGCAGTTCTTC
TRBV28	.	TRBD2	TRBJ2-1	CASSFPRSGRALGNEQFF	TGTGCCAGCAGTTTCCCCCGGAGCGGGAGGGCCCTCGGGAATGAGCAGTTCTTC
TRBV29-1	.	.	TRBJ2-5	CSVEDPVGGRDQETQYF	TGCAGCGTTGAAGATCCGGTGGGGGGAAGGGACCAAGAGACCCAGTACTTC
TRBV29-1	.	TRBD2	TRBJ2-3	CSTDTSGGADTQYF	TGCAGCACCGATACTAGCGGAGGGGCAGATACGCAGTATTTT
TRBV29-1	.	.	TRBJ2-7	CSVEDFLQGSYEQYF	TGCAGCGTTGAAGATTTTCTACAGGGATCCTACGAGCAGTACTTC
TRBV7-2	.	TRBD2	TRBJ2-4	CASSLFPSGFENIQYF	TGTGCCAGCAGCTTATTCCCTAGCGGATTCGAAAACATTCAGTACTTC
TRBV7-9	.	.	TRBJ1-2	CASSSQGGTGYTF	TGTGCCAGCAGCTCACAGGGTGGGACTGGCTACACCTTC
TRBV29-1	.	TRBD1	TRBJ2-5	CSVDRGIQETQYF	TGCAGCGTTGACAGGGGGATCCAAGAGACCCAGTACTTC
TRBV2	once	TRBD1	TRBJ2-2	CASRRTGNTGELFF	TGTGCCAGCAGGCGGACAGGGAACACCGGGGAGCTGTTTTTT
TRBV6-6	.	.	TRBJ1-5	CASGGADSRNQPQHF	TGTGCCAGCGGGGGGGCAGACAGCCGCAATCAGCCCCAGCATTTT
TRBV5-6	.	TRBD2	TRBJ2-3	CASSAPKREFTDTQYF	TGTGCCAGCAGCGCACCAAAGCGGGAGTTCACAGATACGCAGTATTTT
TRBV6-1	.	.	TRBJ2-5	CASSDGSPGETQYF	TGTGCCAGCAGTGACGGATCGCCTGGGGAGACCCAGTACTTC
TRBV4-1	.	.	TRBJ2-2	CASSQGVSGLRTGELFF	TGCGCCAGCAGCCAAGGGGTCAGCGGACTCAGAACCGGGGAGCTGTTTTTT
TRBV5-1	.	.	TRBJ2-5	CASNRDSQETQYF	TGCGCCAGCAACCGGGACTCCCAGGAGACCCAGTACTTC
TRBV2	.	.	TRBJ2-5	CASSTLGPITGETQYF	TGTGCCAGCAGCACCCTGGGACCGATAACGGGAGAGACCCAGTACTTC